The 11 T cell receptor beta chains presented below share a single source sample, sequenced in a study of T cells in Graves' hyperthyroidism and ophthalmopathy. TCR beta CDR3 region amplification was performed from RNA transcripts. TCR CDR3 underwent first-round RT-PCR with the HTBI primer set. TCRdb fed the multiplex PCR reads into MiXCR, producing one record per CDR3 protein. Of under 250,000 distinct CDR3 sequences in the sample, approximately 16% were seen once. The source material was blood. The source is a woman aged 45-65 years with Graves' hyperthyroidism.

This clonotype was seen a few times. The V and J genes are TRBV20-1 and TRBJ1-6; 7 nucleotides align to TRBD1. V shed 4 bases and J 6 bases; nucleotides not matched to a gene: 6. Germline V gene sequence: CDR1 DFQATT, CDR2 SNEGSKA (reference sequence). This CDR3 has 14 residues. The CDR3 DNA reads TGCAGTGCTATTACAGGGGTGGTTAATTCACCCCTCCACTTT. It codes for CSAITGVVNSPLHF.

Note on this clonotype: This likely comes from a read error, as the CDR3 has no conserved phenylalanine or tryptophan at its end. V gene TRBV29-1 combines with J gene TRBJ1-1; D is ambiguous. V dropped 5 bases and J dropped 0 bases, with 10 bases sitting between them. The CDR3 is 13 amino acids. Germline V gene data show CDR1 as SQVTM and CDR2 as ANQGSEA. CDR3 nucleotide sequence: TGCAGCGTTATGGCAGGAGTGAACACTGAAGCTTTCCTT. Translated: CSVMAGVNTEAFL.

This clonotype was detected only a few times. J is TRBJ2-7 and V is TRBV29-1; a possible D gene is TRBD2 (6 bases). The CDR3 is 13 residues long. Germline V CDR1 and CDR2: SQVTM, ANQGSEA. V lost 7 bases, J lost 7 bases, and 20 bases lay in between. CDR3 DNA sequence: TGCAGCGCGTACGCCGGGGCCGGGGGTGAGCAGTACTTC. Protein sequence: CSAYAGAGGEQYF.

At least ten counts were recorded for this clonotype. Germline is not matched at one junction end, which may reflect a read error. The chain combines TRBV5-1 with TRBJ2-1; D perhaps matches TRBD2 (5 bases). The CDR3 consists of 12 residues. Germline V gene data show CDR1 as SGHRS and CDR2 as YFSETQ. The CDR3 sequence is CASSLTTNEQFF. The CDR3 coding sequence is TGTGCCAGCAGTCTGACTACCAATGAGCAGTTCTTC. The full variable domain, rest sourced from reference TRBV5-1 and TRBJ2-1, is KAGVTQTPRYLIKTRGQQVTLSCSPISGHRSVSWYQQTPGQGLQFLFEYFSETQRNKGNFPGRFSGRQFSNSRSEMNVSTLELGDSALYLCASSLTTNEQFFGPGTRLTVL.

This clonotype has a count of ten or more. V usage is TRBV11-3 and J usage is TRBJ2-7; D is unresolved. The ends were cut back, 5 bases at V and 4 bases at J, with 15 bases in the middle. The V gene's germline CDR1 is SGHNT and CDR2 YENEEA. The CDR3 consists of 14 residues. The DNA for the CDR3 is TGTGCCAGCAGCACCTACGGAGCGAATTACGAGCAGTACTTC. Amino acid sequence: CASSTYGANYEQYF.

Only a few counts were recorded for this clonotype. CDR3 sequence: CSATTGTSGLTYNEQFF. The CDR3 DNA follows: TGCAGTGCTACAACCGGGACTAGCGGGTTGACCTACAATGAGCAGTTCTTC. V usage is TRBV20-1 and J usage is TRBJ2-1; 12 bases are a match to TRBD2. Germline values: CDR1 DFQATT, CDR2 SNEGSKA (reference sequence). This CDR3 is 17 amino acids long. Trimming at V came to 4 bases and at J to 2 bases, leaving 9 bases not matched to a gene.

This clonotype was observed a few times. J is TRBJ1-2 and V is TRBV20-1, with 7 bases matching TRBD1. There are 15 residues in the CDR3. Germline V gene data show CDR1 as DFQATT and CDR2 as SNEGSKA (reference sequence). After removal of 1 base from V and 8 bases from J, the junction contained 13 bases not matched to a gene. The CDR3 loop reads CSARVTRDSQGGYTF. Here the CDR3 DNA reads TGCAGTGCTAGAGTTACCCGGGACAGCCAGGGGGGCTACACCTTC.

This clonotype was seen many times. CDR3 DNA: TGTGCCAGCAACCTACCTCTGTCTCTTGAAGCTTTCTTT. Translating gives CASNLPLSLEAFF. The J gene is TRBJ1-1, the V gene TRBV28; D ambiguous. This CDR3 is 13 amino acids long. Germline loops: CDR1 MDHEN, CDR2 SYDVKM. The ends were cut back, 7 bases at V and 7 bases at J, with 16 bases in the middle.

This clonotype was seen ten or more times. This rearrangement joins TRBV30 to TRBJ2-7; 7 bases match TRBD1. CDR1 is GTSNPN and CDR2 is SVGIG in the germline V gene (reference sequence). The V and J ends lost 0 bases and 4 bases, in that order; junction bases with no gene match: 3. The CDR3 runs 13 residues. The CDR3 DNA reads TGTGCCTGGAGTGTGAACAGGGGATACGAGCAGTACTTC. The encoded protein is CAWSVNRGYEQYF.

A word on this clonotype: This sequence may be a read error, since a much larger clone differs from it by one base. Likely a read error: the CDR3 ends without its conserved phenylalanine or tryptophan. The chain carries TRBV5-6 and TRBJ2-1; 7 bases map to TRBD2. Germline CDR1 SGHDT, CDR2 YYEEEE. This CDR3 region has 17 residues. The ends lost 0 bases at V and 5 bases at J; junction bases unmatched: 11. This CDR3 reads CASSLASSGHWDNEQFL. The CDR3 DNA reads as TGTGCCAGCAGCTTGGCATCTAGCGGCCATTGGGACAATGAGCAGTTCCTC.

This clonotype was recorded many times. The V call is TRBV29-1, the J call TRBJ2-7; D gene uncertain. V lost 4 bases and J lost 3, with 7 bases in between. The CDR3 length is 11 residues. The germline gives CDR1 SQVTM, CDR2 ANQGSEA. The chain's CDR3 is CSVGKIYEQYF. The CDR3 DNA reads TGCAGCGTTGGGAAGATCTACGAGCAGTACTTC.